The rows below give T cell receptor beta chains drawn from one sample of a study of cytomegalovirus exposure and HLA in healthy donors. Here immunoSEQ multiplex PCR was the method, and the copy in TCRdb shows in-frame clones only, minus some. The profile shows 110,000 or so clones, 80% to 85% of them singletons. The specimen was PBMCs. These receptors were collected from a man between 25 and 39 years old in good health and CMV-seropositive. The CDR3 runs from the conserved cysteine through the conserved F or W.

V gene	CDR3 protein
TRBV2	CASINDRGGEQYF
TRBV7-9	CASSQAGSYSGNTIYF
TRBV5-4	CASSFGTSTDTQYF
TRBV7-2	CASSLAGQLYGYTF
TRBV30	CAWRTQTGFSYEQYF
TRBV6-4	CASRTQRRDREFYQPQHF
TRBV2	CASSGGQMNSPLHF
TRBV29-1	CSVEVPGTGPGYGYTF
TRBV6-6	CASSPLNTGELFF
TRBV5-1	CASSLGGGLTDTQYF
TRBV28	CASSLFEVLDAPLHF
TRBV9	CASSTGHKNTGELFF
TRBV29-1	CSASTGTGTGNTIYF
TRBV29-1	CSVRGVGQPQHF
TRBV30	CAWSGQGYNEQFF
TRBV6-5	CASSIGQGPTSPLHF
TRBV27	CASESGGVGPDTQYF
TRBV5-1	CASSLAGGGQRETQYF
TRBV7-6	CASSLTANNSPLHF
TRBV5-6	CASSLGRGLGYGYTF
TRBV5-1	CASSPGAGQRGETQYF
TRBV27	CASSAQLAGELFF
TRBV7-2	CASSLPTARAGYGYTF
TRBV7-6	CASSLDSTGRGGEQYF
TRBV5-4	CASSLDSGRNNEQFF
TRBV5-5	CASSFSPRTGSLGNTIYF
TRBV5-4	CASSTRQGAVEKLFF
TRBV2	CASSGTGPSNQPQHF
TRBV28	CAGGGTDTQYF
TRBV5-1	CASSLGGDGQPQHF
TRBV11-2	CASSSTGTAQVDTQYF
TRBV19	CASSLSGQNSPLHF
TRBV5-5	CASSLRDEQYF
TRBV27	CASSSTEGKPLHF
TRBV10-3	CAISEGGGSGGTDTQYF
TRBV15	CATSRDDRGQPQHF
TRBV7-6	CASSPGGMSAQYF
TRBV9	CASSVVGTELYNEQFF
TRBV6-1	CASSKAEVNTEAFF
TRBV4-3	CASRQELGGPRLNEQFF
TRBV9	CASSVARDSYNYGYTF
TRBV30	CAWTNLNGELFF
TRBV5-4	CASSLEVGGGYGYTF
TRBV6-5	CASSYSKGDGYTF
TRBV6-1	CASSELRTGDAEAFF
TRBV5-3	CARSLNRPNQPQHF
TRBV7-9	CATTSDRAAQNIQYF
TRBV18	CASSDGQTYEQYF
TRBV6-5	CASTRRQGTAEQYF
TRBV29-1	CSLGRPGLNTEAFF